These 32 T cell receptor beta chains share one sample of origin, sequenced in a study of blood T cells in healthy people across ages. It was with a sample-barcoded 5' primer and a J-beta primer mix that a second PCR of about 7 to 12 cycles was run. TCRdb redid the calling of the 5' RACE reads with MiXCR, one entry per CDR3 protein. The table records approximately 810,000 distinct CDR3 sequences, 25% to 35% of them present only once. Material for sequencing was blood. The origin of the receptors is a woman older than 75 in good health.

This clonotype occurred a few times. The V and J genes are TRBV21-1 and TRBJ2-7. TRBV21-1 is assigned pseudogene status. The CDR3 is 14 residues long. CDR3 sequence: CASSKAPQDYEQYV. The DNA for the CDR3 is TGTGCCAGCAGCAAAGCGCCGCAGGACTACGAGCAGTACGTC.

V usage is TRBV25-1 and J usage is TRBJ1-1; TRBD1 matches 7 bases. This CDR3 has 15 residues. V was pared by 6 bases and J by 1 base, with 8 bases of the junction left unmatched. Germline assignment: CDR1 MGHDK and CDR2 SYGVNS. The chain's CDR3 is CASRNRGLGNTEAFF. The CDR3 DNA sequence: TGTGCCAGCAGGAACAGGGGACTGGGGAACACTGAAGCTTTCTTT.

The chain combines TRBV6-1 with TRBJ1-4; weak D call: TRBD1 (5 bases). The V end lost 3 bases, the J end lost 8 bases, and 16 bases lay between the germline ends. Germline lookup yields CDR1 MNHNS and CDR2 SASEGT. The CDR3 contains 15 residues. CDR3 DNA sequence: TGTGCCAGCAGTGACCCCCGGACGGGGGAAGAAAAACTGTTTTTT. This encodes CASSDPRTGEEKLFF.

Only one count was recorded for this clonotype. A junction end diverges from the germline sequence, so it may reflect a read error. The V and J genes are TRBV7-9 and TRBJ2-3; D remains ambiguous. The CDR3 has 15 amino acids. Germline V CDR1 and CDR2: SEHNR, FQNEAQ (reference sequence). The CDR3 DNA is TGTGTCAGCAGCTTAGTTCGGATTAGCACAGATACGCAGTATTTT. As protein: CVSSLVRISTDTQYF.

This clonotype was observed at least ten times. The chain links TRBV10-2 to TRBJ2-1; D not certain. The V and J ends lost 4 bases and 8 bases respectively, with 9 bases between them. CDR1 WSHSY and CDR2 SAAADI come from the germline V gene. The CDR3 covers 12 residues. Here the CDR3 reads CASSVNRYEQFF. In DNA, the CDR3 is TGCGCCAGCAGTGTTAATAGGTATGAGCAGTTCTTC.

The J gene is TRBJ1-1, the V gene TRBV3-1; D not resolved. V lost 4 bases to trimming and J lost 1 base, with 10 bases between them. CDR1 and CDR2 from the germline V gene are LGHDT and YNNKEL (reference sequence). This CDR3 contains 14 residues. CDR3 DNA: TGTGCCAGCAGCCCCCTCCGACAGAACACTGAAGCTTTCTTT. It yields the protein CASSPLRQNTEAFF.

The table lists this clonotype with a few counts. The chain links TRBV5-6 to TRBJ2-3; a weak D match, TRBD1 (5 bases). Trimming took 4 bases from V and 2 from J, leaving 17 bases between them. CDR1 SGHDT and CDR2 YYEEEE come from the germline V gene. There are 16 residues in the CDR3. DNA for the CDR3: TGTGCCAGCAGCCCCCTTTTAGGGGCCTTCACAGATACGCAGTATTTT. Amino acids: CASSPLLGAFTDTQYF.

This clonotype was detected a few times. The CDR3 bases are TGCAGTATCAGAGGGGCAGGGGGCCACCCTGGTTCACCCCTCCACTTT. Protein sequence: CSIRGAGGHPGSPLHF. The chain has TRBV20-1 and TRBJ1-6, with 8 nucleotides matching TRBD1. The V and J ends lost 8 bases and 9 bases, in that order; junction bases with no gene match: 18. The CDR3 is 16 residues long. Germline values: CDR1 DFQATT, CDR2 SNEGSKA (reference sequence).

This clonotype was seen at least ten times. The chain carries TRBV14 and TRBJ1-2; D is unresolved. V was shortened by 4 bases and J by 2 bases, with 8 bases between the two germline ends. This CDR3 region has 13 residues. CDR1 SGHDN and CDR2 FVKESK come from the germline V gene. CDR3 coding DNA: TGTGCCAGCAGCCCGGCTCCGAACTATGGCTACACCTTC. Encoded protein: CASSPAPNYGYTF.

This clonotype was counted only a few times. This sequence may be a read error, since a much larger clone differs from it by one base. The gene calls are TRBV5-1 and TRBJ2-1, with D perhaps given as TRBD1 or TRBD2 (6 bases each). The end of the DNA fits TRBJ2-7 better, so the J call may be wrong. CDR3 size: 15 residues. In germline, CDR1 is SGHRS, CDR2 YFSETQ. The CDR3 sequence is CASRYEGGSYNEQYF. The CDR3 region has the DNA TGCGCCAGCAGGTACGAGGGGGGCTCCTACAATGAGCAGTACTTC.

About this clonotype itself: A much larger clone sits a single nucleotide away, making a read error possible. The chain carries TRBV7-2 and TRBJ1-1; 9 bases match TRBD1. This CDR3 has 16 amino acids. Losses at the gene ends were 5 bases for V and 7 bases for J; bases not matched to a gene: 14. CDR1 and CDR2 from the germline V gene are SGHTA and FQGNSA. This CDR3 is CASSLRPGTGCVEAFF. Written as DNA, the CDR3 is TGTGCCAGCAGCCTCCGGCCCGGGACAGGGTGCGTTGAAGCTTTCTTT.

This clonotype was counted ten times or more. J is TRBJ2-3 and V is TRBV29-1; 12 nucleotides agree with TRBD2. Trimming took 8 bases from V and 6 from J; bases not matched to a gene: 9. Looked up from germline, CDR1 is SQVTM and CDR2 is ANQGSEA. This CDR3 comprises 14 residues. CDR3 region: CSFPSGGASDTQYF. Here the CDR3 DNA reads TGCAGCTTCCCTAGCGGGGGGGCCTCGGATACGCAGTATTTT.

The chain combines TRBV7-2 with TRBJ2-5; the D is unclear. This CDR3 comprises 15 residues. In germline, CDR1 is SGHTA, CDR2 FQGNSA. With 4 bases removed from V and 1 base from J, the gap between germline ends came to 13 bases. CDR3 nucleotide sequence: TGTGCCAGCAGCTCGGTCTGGCGGACCCAAGAGACCCAGTACTTC. This codes for CASSSVWRTQETQYF. Drawing the rest from reference TRBV7-2 and TRBJ2-5, the complete variable domain is GAGVSQSPSNKVTEKGKDVELRCDPISGHTALYWYRQSLGQGLEFLIYFQGNSAPDKSGLPSDRFSAERTGGSVSTLTIQRTQQEDSAVYLCASSSVWRTQETQYFGPGTRLLVL.

The table lists this clonotype with a few counts. This chain links TRBV28 with TRBJ2-7, with a possible D match to TRBD1 (5 bases). V lost 11 bases, J lost 5 bases, and 13 bases lay in between. This CDR3 comprises 11 residues. Germline CDR1 and CDR2: MDHEN and SYDVKM. Written as DNA, the CDR3 is TGTGCCGCGCAGGGTTACGACGAGCAGTACTTC. Translating gives CAAQGYDEQYF.

This clonotype was found a few times. The chain carries TRBV7-9 and TRBJ1-4; 8 nucleotides match TRBD1. The CDR3 length is 14 residues. In germline, CDR1 is SEHNR, CDR2 FQNEAQ (reference sequence). The junction had 6 bases not matched to a gene; V was cut back by 4 bases and J by 8 bases. The CDR3: CASSSTGGFEKLFF. CDR3 nucleotide sequence: TGTGCCAGCAGCTCAACAGGGGGATTCGAAAAACTGTTTTTT.

This clonotype has ten or more counts. The CDR3 DNA follows: TGCAGCGCCACCCGGGCTTACACAGATACGCAGTATTTT. Translation gives CSATRAYTDTQYF. This chain joins TRBV29-1 and TRBJ2-3; no clear D gene. Germline CDR1 reads SQVTM; CDR2 reads ANQGSEA. CDR3 length: 13 amino acids. V was trimmed by 7 bases and J by 2 bases, leaving 13 bases between them.

There are a few counts of this clonotype. Possible read error: a much larger clone is one base away. The CDR3 spells CSATDRGNGQFF. Written as DNA, the CDR3 is TGCAGTGCCACAGACAGGGGCAATGGGCAGTTCTTC. V is TRBV20-1 and J is TRBJ2-1; 8 bases fit TRBD1. From germline, CDR1 is DFQATT and CDR2 SNEGSKA (reference sequence). The CDR3 is 12 residues long.

This clonotype was found many times. V gene TRBV20-1 combines with J gene TRBJ2-7; 9 bases agree with TRBD1. The CDR3 runs 13 residues. Germline trimming cut 5 bases from V and 7 bases from J; bases unmatched to any gene: 9. Per germline, CDR1 DFQATT and CDR2 SNEGSKA (reference sequence). CDR3 nucleotides: TGCAGTGCTGCCTCAAACAGGGGGCAAGAGCAGTACTTC. This gives the protein CSAASNRGQEQYF.

This clonotype was seen a handful of times. The gene calls are TRBV15 and TRBJ1-2, with 7 bases lining up with TRBD1. V was pared by 5 bases and J by 6 bases, with 12 bases of the junction left unmatched. CDR3 length: 15 residues. Looked up from germline, CDR1 is LNHNV and CDR2 is YYDKDF (reference sequence). The CDR3 region is CATSFRSGTANGYTF. The CDR3 region has the DNA TGTGCCACCAGCTTTCGATCCGGGACAGCGAATGGCTACACCTTC.

This clonotype was observed many times. This chain joins TRBV6-1 and TRBJ2-1, with D possibly being TRBD1 or TRBD2 (6 bases each). V gave up 6 bases and J gave up 8 bases, with 23 bases separating them. The germline CDR1 and CDR2 sequences are MNHNS and SASEGT. The CDR3 runs to 16 residues. The CDR3 spells CASRGGGTPPSDEQFF. Here the CDR3 DNA reads TGTGCCAGCAGGGGGGGCGGGACACCGCCTTCGGATGAGCAGTTCTTC.

This clonotype was picked up many times. Since a much larger clone is just one base distant, this may be a read error. The chain uses TRBV6-2 or TRBV6-3 and TRBJ2-5; 9 nucleotides match TRBD1. Looked up from germline, CDR1 is MNHEY and CDR2 is SVGEGT. V lost 6 bases and J lost 13; bases outside the gene matches: 12. The CDR3 has 13 amino acids. CDR3 in amino acids: CASSLAPGQGPYF. Here the CDR3 DNA reads TGTGCCAGCAGCCTCGCTCCGGGACAGGGACCGTACTTC.

This clonotype was found a few times. This chain connects TRBV2 to TRBJ2-1; tentatively, D is TRBD2 (5 bases). CDR1 and CDR2 from the germline V gene are SNHLY and FYNNEI. The CDR3 extends over 15 amino acids. Deletions cut 8 bases from V and 4 bases from J, with 18 bases between. CDR3 in DNA: TGTGCCAGCCAGGACTCCCGCTTGGTATACAATGAGCAGTTCTTC. It encodes CASQDSRLVYNEQFF. The whole variable domain, filled in from reference TRBV2 and TRBJ2-1, reads EPEVTQTPSHQVTQMGQEVILRCVPISNHLYFYWYRQILGQKVEFLVSFYNNEISEKSEIFDDQFSVERPDGSNFTLKIRSTKLEDSAMYFCASQDSRLVYNEQFFGPGTRLTVL.

Turning to this clonotype: This may be a read error, as it is one base from a much larger clone. V usage is TRBV6-5 and J usage is TRBJ2-7; tentative D call: TRBD1 (5 bases). The CDR3 sequence is 13 residues long. Germline assignment: CDR1 MNHEY and CDR2 SVGAGI. This chain's CDR3 is CASSPRQNYEQCF. For the CDR3, the DNA is TGTGCCAGCAGTCCCAGACAGAACTACGAGCAGTGCTTC.

Regarding this clonotype: Sequence at one end of the junction differs from germline and may be a read error. V and J are TRBV5-6 and TRBJ2-5; no clear D gene. The CDR3 sequence is 13 residues long. From germline, CDR1 is SGHDT and CDR2 YYEEEE. CDR3 residues: CTSSLGYQETQYF. CDR3 DNA sequence: TGTACCAGCAGCTTGGGATACCAAGAGACCCAGTACTTC.

V and J are TRBV10-1 and TRBJ1-4; D is possibly TRBD1 (6 bases). The CDR3 runs 13 residues. Germline lookup yields CDR1 WNHNN and CDR2 SYGVQD (reference sequence). V gave up 8 bases and J gave up 3 bases, with 10 bases separating them. This chain's CDR3 is CASRRTANEKLFF. In DNA form, the CDR3 reads TGCGCCAGCCGGAGGACAGCTAATGAAAAACTGTTTTTT.

In its sample, this clonotype was seen many times. The rearrangement joins TRBV7-2 to TRBJ2-3; D uncertain. Trimming removed 2 bases at V and 0 bases at J, with 9 bases between. In germline, CDR1 is SGHTA, CDR2 FQGNSA. The CDR3 totals 15 residues. The CDR3 is CASSLPRPSTDTQYF. The CDR3 DNA sequence: TGTGCCAGCAGCTTACCGCGTCCTAGCACAGATACGCAGTATTTT.

The J gene is TRBJ2-3, the V gene TRBV4-3; 11 bases are shared with TRBD2. The trim removed 3 bases at V and 10 bases at J, leaving 15 bases unmatched. This CDR3 contains 17 residues. Looked up from germline, CDR1 is LGHNA and CDR2 is YSLEER. The CDR3: CASSHVELAGDGGAQYF. The CDR3 DNA sequence: TGCGCCAGCAGCCATGTGGAACTAGCGGGAGACGGAGGTGCGCAGTATTTT.

This CDR3 is CASSQGLHVHYGYTF. Here the CDR3 DNA reads TGTGCCAGCAGCCAAGGCCTACATGTGCACTATGGCTACACCTTC. The V and J genes are TRBV3-1 and TRBJ1-2; D not resolved. Trimming left V 1 base short and J 3 bases short, with 12 bases between. The CDR3 sequence is 15 residues long. Germline V gene data show CDR1 as LGHDT and CDR2 as YNNKEL (reference sequence).

This clonotype has ten or more counts. The chain couples TRBV6-5 to TRBJ1-5, with D possibly matching TRBD1 (6 bases). The V end was cut by 4 bases, the J end by 6 bases, with 13 bases between. The CDR3 has 14 amino acids. Germline assignment: CDR1 MNHEY and CDR2 SVGAGI. The CDR3 DNA reads TGTGCCAGCAGTTCGGACAGCCGGGCTCAGCCCCAGCATTTT. This encodes CASSSDSRAQPQHF.

This clonotype was observed many times. This chain joins TRBV12-3 or TRBV12-4 and TRBJ2-7; no definite D call. The V and J ends lost 3 bases and 2 bases respectively, with 20 bases between them. This CDR3 contains 17 residues. CDR3 in DNA: TGTGCCAGCAGTTTGCGAGACCTTATAGGAGCGACCTACGAGCAGTACTTC. Protein product: CASSLRDLIGATYEQYF.

This clonotype turned up a few times. The rearrangement joins TRBV6-6 to TRBJ1-2, with D uncertain. With 6 bases removed from V and 8 bases from J, the gap between germline ends came to 16 bases. Germline loops: CDR1 MNHNY, CDR2 SVGAGI (reference sequence). This CDR3 contains 13 residues. CDR3 region: CASSQATLAGYTF. Written as DNA, the CDR3 is TGTGCCAGCAGCCAAGCTACGCTGGCGGGCTACACCTTC.

Turning to this clonotype: A much larger clonotype is one base distant, so this may be a read error. The CDR3 bases are TGCAGTGCTAGAGAAGGGATCAACAATCAGCCCCAGCATTTT. It codes for CSAREGINNQPQHF. The V and J genes are TRBV20-1 and TRBJ1-5, with D unresolved. Germline CDR1 reads DFQATT; CDR2 reads SNEGSKA (reference sequence). This CDR3 comprises 14 residues. The ends were cut back, 0 bases at V and 3 bases at J, with 9 bases in the middle.